A single sample is the source of the 23 T cell receptor beta chains below, sequenced in a study of cytomegalovirus exposure and HLA in healthy donors. The primer mix had 60 Vbeta and 13 Jbeta primers. TCRdb's copy holds only in-frame clones and misses some; the assay was immunoSEQ multiplex PCR. The repertoire holds about 83,000 clones, with about 81% as singletons. The sample was PBMCs. The receptors were gathered from a man in his 60s in good health and CMV-seronegative.

The chain is built from TRBV5-4 and TRBJ2-1, with a possible D match to TRBD2 (5 bases). This CDR3 is built from 16 residues. Per the germline V gene, CDR1 is SGHNT and CDR2 is YYREEE (reference sequence). Deletions cut 6 bases from V and 1 base from J, with 17 bases between. The CDR3 DNA reads as TGTGCCAGCAACCCAGAGAGCGGATCTTCCTACAATGAGCAGTTCTTC. This encodes CASNPESGSSYNEQFF.

In the case of this clone: The junction and the germline gene differ at one end; a read error may be behind it. This specimen includes other DNA sequences encoding the same CDR3. The chain is built from TRBV19 and TRBJ1-6; 8 nucleotides align to TRBD1. This CDR3 contains 16 residues. Germline V gene data show CDR1 as LNHDA and CDR2 as SQIVND (reference sequence). CDR3 DNA: TGTGCCAGGGGCCCGCGGACAGGGCGAATTAATTCCCCCCTCCACTTT. It codes for CARGPRTGRINSPLHF. Full variable domain (remainder filled in from reference TRBV19 and TRBJ1-6): DGGITQSPKYLFRKEGQNVTLSCEQNLNHDAMYWYRQDPGQGLRLIYYSQIVNDFQKGDIAEGYSVSREKKESFPLTVTSAQKNPTAFYLCARGPRTGRINSPLHFGNGTRLTVT.

The J gene is TRBJ2-1, the V gene TRBV7-2; 8 nucleotides agree with TRBD2. There are 16 residues in the CDR3. The germline CDR1 and CDR2 sequences are SGHTA and FQGNSA. The junction had 6 bases not matched to a gene; V was cut back by 3 bases and J by 2 bases. In DNA form, the CDR3 reads TGTGCCAGCAGCTTCAGCGGGGGAGGCCCCTACAATGAGCAGTTCTTC. Translation: CASSFSGGGPYNEQFF.

The chain combines TRBV29-1 with TRBJ2-7; possibly TRBD1 for D (6 bases). The CDR3 loop spans 12 amino acids. Trimming took off 8 bases at V and 1 base at J, with 12 bases between the two ends. Germline V gives CDR1 SQVTM, CDR2 ANQGSEA. The CDR3, as DNA: TGCAGCTCGACAGGCGAATCCTACGAGCAGTACTTC. This sequence encodes CSSTGESYEQYF.

This chain uses TRBV5-1 with TRBJ2-3, with 13 bases aligning to TRBD2. The length of the CDR3 is 18 residues. J lost 0 bases, V lost 0 bases, and 4 bases had no gene match. Germline CDR1 and CDR2: SGHRS and YFSETQ. CDR3 DNA: TGCGCCAGCAGCTTGGGACTAGCGGGGGGATCTAGCACAGATACGCAGTATTTT. Protein: CASSLGLAGGSSTDTQYF.

This chain uses TRBV4-2 with TRBJ2-1; 14 nucleotides line up with TRBD2. V dropped 0 bases and J dropped 0; count of bases not matched to a gene: 10. CDR1 is LGHNA, CDR2 YNFKEQ, per germline. This CDR3 region has 21 residues. Written as DNA, the CDR3 is TGTGCCAGCAGCCAAGATCTTAGGCCCGGGACTAGCGGGGGCTCCTACAATGAGCAGTTCTTC. Protein: CASSQDLRPGTSGGSYNEQFF.

This chain uses TRBV11-2 with TRBJ1-2; no firm D call. V lost 3 bases, J lost 6 bases, and 17 bases lay in between. Germline V lookup: CDR1 SGHAT, CDR2 FQNNGV. This CDR3 comprises 15 residues. The CDR3 reads CASSFPGGQKNGYTF. CDR3 in DNA: TGTGCCAGCAGCTTCCCAGGAGGTCAGAAAAATGGCTACACCTTC.

The V gene is TRBV6-6, the J gene TRBJ2-7; 8 nucleotides line up with TRBD1. The V segment lost 4 bases and the J segment 2 bases; nucleotides outside the gene matches: 10. The CDR3 runs to 16 residues. CDR1 is MNHNY and CDR2 is SVGAGI in the germline V gene (reference sequence). The CDR3 region is CASSSQTGTGAYEQYF. The CDR3 DNA reads TGTGCCAGCAGTTCCCAAACCGGGACAGGTGCCTACGAGCAGTACTTC.

The rearrangement joins TRBV4-1 to TRBJ2-3, with 7 bases lining up with TRBD2. The CDR3 has 17 residues. V lost 0 bases to trimming and J lost 2 bases; unmatched junction nucleotides: 8. CDR1 and CDR2 (germline): MGHRA, YSYEKL. In DNA, the CDR3 is TGCGCCAGCAGCCAAGATACCCTAGCGGATAACACAGATACGCAGTATTTT. Translating it yields CASSQDTLADNTDTQYF.

The rearrangement links TRBV30 to TRBJ2-7, with TRBD2 matching over 8 bases. With 3 bases clipped from V and 4 bases from J, the junction kept 5 bases outside the gene matches. Germline-derived CDR1 and CDR2 are GTSNPN and SVGIG (reference sequence). CDR3 length: 13 amino acids. CDR3 residues: CAWSTIAGYEQYF. CDR3 nucleotides: TGTGCCTGGAGCACCATAGCGGGATACGAGCAGTACTTC. Full variable domain (rest looked up from reference TRBV30 and TRBJ2-7): SQTIHQWPATLVQPVGSPLSLECTVEGTSNPNLYWYRQAAGRGLQLLFYSVGIGQISSEVPQNLSASRPQDRQFILSSKKLLLSDSGFYLCAWSTIAGYEQYFGPGTRLTVT.

The chain combines TRBV4-1 with TRBJ2-2; 10 bases fit TRBD1. Losses at the gene ends were 0 bases for V and 6 bases for J; bases not matched to a gene: 4. The CDR3 length is 16 residues. Germline CDR1 is MGHRA and CDR2 is YSYEKL. CDR3 residues: CASSQEDRGHAGELFF. The CDR3 region has the DNA TGCGCCAGCAGCCAAGAAGACAGGGGGCACGCCGGGGAGCTGTTTTTT.

This clone was recorded a few times. This chain joins TRBV7-9 and TRBJ2-2, with TRBD1 as a possible D gene (6 bases). V was shortened by 5 bases and J by 3 bases, with 19 bases between the two germline ends. Germline CDR1 SEHNR, CDR2 FQNEAQ (reference sequence). CDR3 length: 17 residues. This CDR3 is CASSPEQGRVDTGELFF. Here the CDR3 DNA reads TGTGCCAGCAGCCCTGAGCAGGGGAGAGTGGACACCGGGGAGCTGTTTTTT.

The sample holds one count of this clone. CDR3 protein: CASSMYGTRSTDTQYF. Here the CDR3 DNA reads TGTGCCAGTAGTATGTACGGGACTAGATCCACAGATACGCAGTATTTT. The chain links TRBV19 to TRBJ2-3, with TRBD2 matching 8 bases. The CDR3 totals 16 residues. V gave up 3 bases and J gave up 2 bases; unmatched junction bases: 7. CDR1 LNHDA and CDR2 SQIVND come from the germline V gene (reference sequence).

This chain connects TRBV5-6 to TRBJ1-1, with 9 bases matching TRBD1. The ends lost 3 bases at V and 3 bases at J; junction bases unmatched: 9. Per the germline V gene, CDR1 is SGHDT and CDR2 is YYEEEE. CDR3 size: 16 residues. The CDR3: CASSWTGEFKDTEAFF. In nucleotides, the CDR3 is TGTGCCAGCAGCTGGACAGGGGAGTTTAAAGACACTGAAGCTTTCTTT.

The chain links TRBV7-3 to TRBJ2-7; TRBD1 matches at 7 bases. The CDR3 is 14 residues long. Trimming removed 6 bases from V and 3 bases from J; junction bases left unmatched: 8. The V gene's germline CDR1 is SGHTA and CDR2 FQGTGA. The CDR3 DNA is TGTGCCAGCAGTTCCTCGGGACAGAGCTACGAGCAGTACTTC. It translates to CASSSSGQSYEQYF.

The chain couples TRBV29-1 to TRBJ1-2, with 7 bases aligning to TRBD1. The length of the CDR3 is 12 residues. Germline-derived CDR1 and CDR2 are SQVTM and ANQGSEA. Unmatched junction bases numbered 7, after V lost 6 bases and J lost 6 bases. The CDR3 region is CSVAGTVNGYTF. In DNA form, the CDR3 reads TGCAGCGTGGCGGGGACAGTTAATGGCTACACCTTC.

The rearrangement links TRBV30 to TRBJ1-3; no clear D. The germline V gene has CDR1 GTSNPN and CDR2 SVGIG (reference sequence). With 4 bases removed from V and 0 bases from J, the gap between germline ends came to 7 bases. This CDR3 has 13 residues. The CDR3 sequence is CAWILNSGNTIYF. The CDR3 DNA follows: TGTGCCTGGATACTGAACTCTGGAAACACCATATATTTT.

The J gene is TRBJ2-1, the V gene TRBV2, with 7 bases lining up with TRBD2. The length of the CDR3 is 12 residues. J was trimmed by 9 bases and V by 5 bases; bases with no gene match: 4. Germline values: CDR1 SNHLY, CDR2 FYNNEI. CDR3: CASSPLAVEQFF. The CDR3 bases are TGTGCCAGCAGTCCCCTAGCGGTTGAGCAGTTCTTC.

The J gene is TRBJ1-1, the V gene TRBV7-9; D possibly corresponds to TRBD1 (5 bases). Per the germline V gene, CDR1 is SEHNR and CDR2 is FQNEAQ (reference sequence). The ends were cut back, 7 bases at V and 6 bases at J, with 18 bases in the middle. The CDR3 loop spans 14 amino acids. The CDR3 DNA is TGTGCCAGCACCCAGACTGGGGGGAAGTCTGAAGCTTTCTTT. Its protein is CASTQTGGKSEAFF.

The gene calls are TRBV19 and TRBJ1-1; TRBD1 is a possible D gene (6 bases). Germline V gives CDR1 LNHDA, CDR2 SQIVND (reference sequence). The CDR3 extends over 15 amino acids. Trimming pared 6 bases from V and 1 base from J, leaving 15 bases between. The CDR3 DNA is TGTGCCAGTAGGCTACGACAGGCAGAGAACACTGAAGCTTTCTTT. This gives the protein CASRLRQAENTEAFF. The full variable domain, completed using reference TRBV19 and TRBJ1-1, is DGGITQSPKYLFRKEGQNVTLSCEQNLNHDAMYWYRQDPGQGLRLIYYSQIVNDFQKGDIAEGYSVSREKKESFPLTVTSAQKNPTAFYLCASRLRQAENTEAFFGQGTRLTVV.

V gene TRBV9 combines with J gene TRBJ2-1; 16 bases fit TRBD2. Trimming at V came to 4 bases and at J to 7 bases, leaving 11 bases not matched to a gene. The CDR3 is made up of 18 amino acids. The germline gives CDR1 SGDLS, CDR2 YYNGEE. The CDR3 region has the DNA TGTGCCAGCAGCCCGGGACTAGCGGGGGGGCCTTTCTGGAATGAGCAGTTCTTC. This sequence encodes CASSPGLAGGPFWNEQFF. Full variable domain (rest looked up from reference TRBV9 and TRBJ2-1): DSGVTQTPKHLITATGQRVTLRCSPRSGDLSVYWYQQSLDQGLQFLIQYYNGEERAKGNILERFSAQQFPDLHSELNLSSLELGDSALYFCASSPGLAGGPFWNEQFFGPGTRLTVL.

The V and J genes are TRBV30 and TRBJ1-6, with 7 bases aligning to TRBD1. The CDR3 sequence is 15 residues long. Germline-derived CDR1 and CDR2 are GTSNPN and SVGIG (reference sequence). Trimming at V came to 4 bases and at J to 7 bases, leaving 10 bases not matched to a gene. The CDR3 is CAWNYVGQENSPLHF. The CDR3 DNA sequence: TGTGCCTGGAATTACGTTGGACAGGAGAATTCACCCCTCCACTTT.

CDR3 region: CASSYKGQGYNYGYTF. The CDR3, as DNA: TGTGCCAGCAGTTACAAGGGACAGGGGTATAACTATGGCTACACCTTC. This chain links TRBV6-5 with TRBJ1-2; TRBD1 agrees at 10 bases. Germline loops: CDR1 MNHEY, CDR2 SVGAGI. V lost 2 bases, J lost 1 base, and 4 bases stayed unmatched. The CDR3 covers 16 residues.